Below are 14 T cell receptor beta chains sequenced from a single sample in a study of spatial heterogeneity in lung cancer. The time point was: sample taken at primary tumor resection. Via MiXCR, TCRdb re-called the 5' RACE reads, giving one row per CDR3 protein. The table lists just over 75,000 distinct CDR3 sequences, 7% to 9% of them singletons, with almost 7% in the top ten. The sample in question was PBMCs, obtained at surgery. The receptor source for this set is a male donor with early-stage non-small cell lung cancer.

This clonotype was counted ten times or more. This rearrangement joins TRBV9 to TRBJ1-4; D is unclear. The germline V gene encodes CDR1 SGDLS and CDR2 YYNGEE. V was pared by 3 bases and J by 5 bases, with 11 bases between. The CDR3 runs to 14 residues. The CDR3 reads CASSGVGPNEKLFF. The CDR3 coding sequence is TGTGCCAGCAGCGGTGTAGGGCCGAATGAAAAACTGTTTTTT. Full variable domain (missing parts from reference TRBV9 and TRBJ1-4): DSGVTQTPKHLITATGQRVTLRCSPRSGDLSVYWYQQSLDQGLQFLIQYYNGEERAKGNILERFSAQQFPDLHSELNLSSLELGDSALYFCASSGVGPNEKLFFGSGTQLSVL.

The chain has TRBV7-2 and TRBJ2-7; 9 nucleotides agree with TRBD1. The V gene end was trimmed by 3 bases and the J gene end by 3 bases; junction bases not matched to a gene: 3. CDR1 is SGHTA, CDR2 FQGNSA, per germline. The CDR3 runs to 14 residues. The CDR3 coding sequence is TGTGCCAGCAGCTTCAGGGGACAGGGCTACGAGCAGTACTTC. It encodes CASSFRGQGYEQYF.

This clonotype was counted ten times or more. The rearrangement links TRBV4-1 to TRBJ1-1, with 7 nucleotides matching TRBD1. The CDR3 sequence is 14 residues long. CDR1 and CDR2 (germline): MGHRA, YSYEKL. Trimming took 0 bases from V and 11 from J; bases not matched to a gene: 9. CDR3 residues: CASSQEGGGRSAFF. DNA for the CDR3: TGCGCCAGCAGCCAAGAAGGAGGGGGCCGATCCGCTTTCTTT.

The genes are TRBV5-1 and TRBJ1-4; a weak D match, TRBD1 (5 bases). V lost 1 base to trimming and J lost 12 bases, with 16 bases between them. This CDR3 comprises 14 residues. Germline CDR1 and CDR2: SGHRS and YFSETQ. CDR3: CASSLRGPPGELFF. The CDR3 nucleotides read TGCGCCAGCAGCTTGAGGGGTCCTCCGGGCGAACTGTTTTTT.

In this sample, this clonotype turned up a few times. This sequence joins TRBV14 and TRBJ2-2; D may be TRBD1 (5 bases). Germline lookup yields CDR1 SGHDN and CDR2 FVKESK. This CDR3 comprises 15 residues. V shed 2 bases and J shed 1 base, with 8 bases lying between them. The CDR3: CASSQWQGNTGELFF. CDR3 DNA sequence: TGTGCCAGCAGCCAATGGCAGGGGAACACCGGGGAGCTGTTTTTT.

The V gene is TRBV27, the J gene TRBJ2-1, with a tentative D call TRBD2 (6 bases). CDR3 length equals 18 residues. Germline CDR1 is MNHEY and CDR2 is SMNVEV (reference sequence). Trimming stripped 4 bases from V and 4 bases from J, with 23 bases between. CDR3 sequence reads: CASSSPGLGLPTYNEQFF. CDR3 coding DNA: TGTGCCAGCAGTTCGCCCGGATTGGGACTGCCAACTTACAATGAGCAGTTCTTC.

The chain carries TRBV20-1 and TRBJ2-1; TRBD1 matches 7 bases. Trimming cost V 3 bases and J 13 bases; bases outside gene matches: 9. Germline V gene sequence: CDR1 DFQATT, CDR2 SNEGSKA (reference sequence). This CDR3 is 12 amino acids long. DNA for the CDR3: TGCAGTGCTAGTTCCTCGACAGGGCCCCAGTTCTTC. Translating it yields CSASSSTGPQFF.

There are many counts of this clonotype. V is TRBV25-1 and J is TRBJ1-6; D might be TRBD1 (5 bases). Germline CDR1 is MGHDK and CDR2 is SYGVNS. The V and J ends lost 4 bases and 7 bases respectively, with 11 bases between them. The CDR3 totals 14 residues. The CDR3 DNA follows: TGTGCCAGCAGTGTGTCAGGGAGAAATTCACCCCTCCACTTT. As protein: CASSVSGRNSPLHF. Variable domain in full (rest from reference TRBV25-1 and TRBJ1-6): EADIYQTPRYLVIGTGKKITLECSQTMGHDKMYWYQQDPGMELHLIHYSYGVNSTEKGDLSSESTVSRIRTEHFPLTLESARPSHTSQYLCASSVSGRNSPLHFGNGTRLTVT.

This clonotype was seen ten or more times. The chain is built from TRBV4-3 and TRBJ1-6; D call uncertain. This CDR3 has 15 amino acids. Germline V CDR1 and CDR2: LGHNA, YSLEER. Between the trimmed V and J ends, which lost 0 bases and 6 bases, there was a span of 9 bases. The CDR3 is CASSQERVGNSPLHF. CDR3 coding DNA: TGCGCCAGCAGCCAAGAAAGGGTCGGTAATTCACCCCTCCACTTT.

This clonotype was seen a few times. The V call is TRBV4-1, the J call TRBJ2-5, with 8 nucleotides matching TRBD1. The germline V gene encodes CDR1 MGHRA and CDR2 YSYEKL. The CDR3 has 18 amino acids. The J segment lost 2 bases and the V segment lost 4 bases, leaving 15 bases of the junction unmatched. The CDR3 here is CASSLVPQGASRQETQYF. The CDR3 DNA is TGCGCCAGCAGCCTCGTCCCGCAGGGGGCGAGTCGACAAGAGACCCAGTACTTC.

This clonotype was observed a few times. The V call is TRBV6-2 or TRBV6-3, the J call TRBJ2-6; D not certain. V was trimmed by 8 bases and J by 4 bases, leaving 12 bases between them. Germline V gives CDR1 MNHEY, CDR2 SVGEGT. CDR3 size: 14 residues. CDR3 in amino acids: CASFGPPGANVLTF. CDR3 nucleotide sequence: TGTGCCAGCTTCGGACCGCCCGGGGCCAACGTCCTGACTTTC.

The chain employs TRBV12-3 or TRBV12-4 and TRBJ1-5, with D maybe TRBD1 (5 bases). Deletions cut 7 bases from V and 6 bases from J, with 13 bases between. The CDR3 covers 13 residues. The DNA for the CDR3 is TGTGCCAGCACTCAAGGGAGGGGTCAGCCCCAGCATTTT. Amino acids: CASTQGRGQPQHF.

This clonotype came up many times. This CDR3 reads CASSVVADTQYF. The CDR3 DNA follows: TGTGCCAGCAGCGTAGTGGCCGATACGCAGTATTTT. This chain uses TRBV9 with TRBJ2-3, with D uncertain. Germline CDR1 and CDR2: SGDLS and YYNGEE. This CDR3 is 12 amino acids long. Trimming cost V 0 bases and J 6 bases, with 5 bases left between them.

This clonotype was observed a few times. The chain couples TRBV7-2 to TRBJ2-3; D unclear. The CDR3 totals 12 residues. V was shortened by 1 base and J by 6 bases, with 5 bases between the two germline ends. The germline V gene has CDR1 SGHTA and CDR2 FQGNSA. The CDR3 DNA reads as TGTGCCAGCAGCTTAGTTGAGGATACGCAGTATTTT. This encodes CASSLVEDTQYF.